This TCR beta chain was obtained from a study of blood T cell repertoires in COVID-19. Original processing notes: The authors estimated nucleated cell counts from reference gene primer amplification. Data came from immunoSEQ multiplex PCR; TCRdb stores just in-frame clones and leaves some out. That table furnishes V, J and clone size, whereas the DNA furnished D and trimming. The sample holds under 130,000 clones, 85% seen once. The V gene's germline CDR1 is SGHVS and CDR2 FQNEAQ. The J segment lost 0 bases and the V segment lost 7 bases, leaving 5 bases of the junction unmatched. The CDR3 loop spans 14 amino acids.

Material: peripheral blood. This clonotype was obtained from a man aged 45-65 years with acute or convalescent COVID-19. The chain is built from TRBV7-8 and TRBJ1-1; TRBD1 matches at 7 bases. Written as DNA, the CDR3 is TGTGCCAGCACCCAGACAGGGTTGAACACTGAAGCTTTCTTT. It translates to CASTQTGLNTEAFF.